This passage covers 22 T cell receptor beta chains from one sample sequenced in a study of shared clonotypes between healthy human individuals. Measured with immunoSEQ multiplex PCR; TCRdb has only the in-frame clones, and not every one. Here the sample spans about 2.4 million clones, roughly 93% being singletons. The source material was naive CD4+ T cells from PBMCs. The subset: CD45RA+ positively selected. The source is a young man in good health. Some clones in this sample may be carry-over from other donors' samples.

The J gene is TRBJ2-1, the V gene TRBV10-3; 12 nucleotides match TRBD2. Trimming took 5 bases from V and 9 from J; bases not matched to a gene: 5. The CDR3 contains 14 residues. Germline V gene sequence: CDR1 ENHRY, CDR2 SYGVKD. For the CDR3, the DNA is TGTGCCATCAGTCCGACTAGCGGGAGCCTTGAGCAGTTCTTC. It specifies CAISPTSGSLEQFF.

The chain couples TRBV7-2 to TRBJ2-7; the D call may be TRBD1 or TRBD2 (6 bases each). Germline V lookup: CDR1 SGHTA, CDR2 FQGNSA. The CDR3 is 16 residues long. V was trimmed by 0 bases and J by 2 bases, leaving 14 bases between them. CDR3 sequence: CASSLAGGQTTYEQYF. In nucleotides, the CDR3 is TGTGCCAGCAGCTTAGCGGGGGGCCAAACAACCTACGAGCAGTACTTC.

The chain recombines TRBV7-3 with TRBJ2-1, with 10 bases aligning to TRBD2. J gave up 7 bases and V 5 bases, and 8 bases lay outside the gene matches. The CDR3 contains 15 residues. CDR1 and CDR2 from the germline V gene are SGHTA and FQGTGA. The CDR3 reads CASSQPGLASNEQFF. The CDR3, as DNA: TGTGCCAGCAGCCAGCCGGGACTAGCGTCGAATGAGCAGTTCTTC.

The chain uses TRBV5-8 and TRBJ2-3; D is possibly TRBD2 (6 bases). Between the trimmed V and J ends, which lost 4 bases and 6 bases, there was a span of 15 bases. Per the germline V gene, CDR1 is SGHTS and CDR2 is YDEGEE. The CDR3 runs to 14 residues. The CDR3 loop reads CASSLGGGGDTQYF. CDR3 nucleotides: TGTGCCAGCAGCCTTGGGGGAGGAGGGGATACGCAGTATTTT.

The rearrangement joins TRBV5-3 to TRBJ2-4; 8 bases line up with TRBD2. TRBV5-3 is recorded as an ORF, its role being uncertain. The CDR3 is made up of 18 amino acids. The J segment lost 8 bases and the V segment lost 4 bases, leaving 20 bases of the junction unmatched. The CDR3 region is CARSDAGTREFGGDIQYF. Here the CDR3 DNA reads TGTGCCAGAAGCGATGCCGGGACTAGGGAATTTGGAGGGGACATTCAGTACTTC.

A remark on this clone: This CDR3 is also generated by other DNA sequences in the sample. The V call is TRBV7-3, the J call TRBJ2-5, with D perhaps matching TRBD1 (5 bases). CDR1 is SGHTA, CDR2 FQGTGA, per germline. The CDR3 contains 14 residues. V was cut by 1 base and J by 4 bases, with 10 bases left in between. The chain's CDR3 is CASSLSGAGETQYF. DNA for the CDR3: TGTGCCAGCAGCTTAAGTGGGGCCGGAGAGACCCAGTACTTC.

This chain uses TRBV4-1 with TRBJ2-6; TRBD1 matches at 7 bases. CDR1 and CDR2 from the germline V gene are MGHRA and YSYEKL. The J segment lost 0 bases and the V segment lost 1 base, leaving 6 bases of the junction unmatched. This CDR3 comprises 18 residues. CDR3 coding DNA: TGCGCCAGCAGCCAAGTATCCAGGGGGAGCTCTGGGGCCAACGTCCTGACTTTC. This translates into CASSQVSRGSSGANVLTF.

The genes are TRBV5-1 and TRBJ1-2; D unclear. This CDR3 region has 14 residues. CDR1 and CDR2 (germline): SGHRS, YFSETQ. V was clipped by 4 bases and J by 1 base, with 11 bases between them. This chain's CDR3 is CASSTDGSNYGYTF. The CDR3 DNA reads TGCGCCAGCAGCACTGATGGGAGTAACTATGGCTACACCTTC.

The chain has TRBV10-3 and TRBJ1-1; TRBD1 might be the D (6 bases). Trimming pared 4 bases from V and 3 bases from J, leaving 15 bases between. Germline assignment: CDR1 ENHRY and CDR2 SYGVKD. The CDR3 runs to 15 residues. DNA of the CDR3: TGTGCCATCAGTGCAGGGGACGGAATGGACACTGAAGCTTTCTTT. Translation: CAISAGDGMDTEAFF.

This clone was observed once. The identical CDR3 is also encoded by other nucleotide sequences in the sample. The chain uses TRBV9 and TRBJ2-5; either TRBD1 or TRBD2 may supply D (5 bases each). This CDR3 comprises 14 residues. Germline CDR1 SGDLS, CDR2 YYNGEE. V dropped 0 bases and J dropped 1 base, with 7 bases sitting between them. This chain's CDR3 is CASSVEGSQETQYF. The CDR3, as DNA: TGTGCCAGCAGCGTAGAGGGGAGCCAAGAGACCCAGTACTTC. Combining the CDR3 with reference TRBV9 and TRBJ2-5 gives the whole variable domain DSGVTQTPKHLITATGQRVTLRCSPRSGDLSVYWYQQSLDQGLQFLIQYYNGEERAKGNILERFSAQQFPDLHSELNLSSLELGDSALYFCASSVEGSQETQYFGPGTRLLVL.

The CDR3 loop reads CAISGDSRGNYNEQFF. The CDR3 nucleotides are TGTGCCATCAGCGGGGACTCGAGGGGGAACTACAATGAGCAGTTCTTC. The chain combines TRBV10-3 with TRBJ2-1; TRBD1 or TRBD2 may be the D gene (6 bases each). CDR3 length equals 16 residues. Germline lookup yields CDR1 ENHRY and CDR2 SYGVKD. V lost 6 bases and J lost 3, with 18 bases in between.

A note on this clone: The sample contains more than one DNA sequence encoding this CDR3. The chain is built from TRBV5-1 and TRBJ2-3; D gene ambiguous. The germline V gene encodes CDR1 SGHRS and CDR2 YFSETQ. This CDR3 has 14 amino acids. The V and J ends lost 1 base and 0 bases respectively, with 6 bases between them. The CDR3 region has the DNA TGCGCCAGCAGCTTGTCATCCAGCACAGATACGCAGTATTTT. Its protein is CASSLSSSTDTQYF.

V gene TRBV11-2 combines with J gene TRBJ2-7; TRBD1 matches at 7 bases. Germline values: CDR1 SGHAT, CDR2 FQNNGV. Trimming took 5 bases from V and 4 from J; bases not matched to a gene: 14. This CDR3 is 16 amino acids long. The CDR3 DNA is TGTGCCAGCAGCCTAGGGTCTTCTAGCAGGGGGTACGAGCAGTACTTC. Translating it yields CASSLGSSSRGYEQYF.

The chain couples TRBV5-1 to TRBJ2-5, with D possibly matching TRBD1 (6 bases). V was pared by 4 bases and J by 7 bases, with 14 bases between. Germline loops: CDR1 SGHRS, CDR2 YFSETQ. The CDR3 covers 13 residues. The CDR3 loop is CASSRVLGGTQYF. The DNA for the CDR3 is TGCGCCAGCAGCCGTGTCCTAGGGGGGACCCAGTACTTC.

The genes are TRBV29-1 and TRBJ2-3; D is ambiguous. The germline CDR1 and CDR2 sequences are SQVTM and ANQGSEA. The V and J ends lost 0 bases and 2 bases respectively, with 3 bases between them. This CDR3 comprises 12 residues. The CDR3 DNA follows: TGCAGCGTTGAAGAAGACACAGATACGCAGTATTTT. This sequence encodes CSVEEDTDTQYF.

V is TRBV5-4 and J is TRBJ2-5, with 13 positions matching TRBD2. This CDR3 has 18 amino acids. CDR1 and CDR2 from the germline V gene are SGHNT and YYREEE (reference sequence). After removal of 4 bases from V and 1 base from J, the junction contained 10 bases not matched to a gene. The CDR3 DNA is TGTGCCAGCAGCAACGGACTAGCGGGAGTCGCGGTCCAAGAGACCCAGTACTTC. This translates into CASSNGLAGVAVQETQYF.

As to this clone: In the same sample, other DNA sequences code for this CDR3. J is TRBJ2-3 and V is TRBV29-1; D possibly matches TRBD1 or TRBD2 (6 bases each). There are 13 residues in the CDR3. Germline V gene data show CDR1 as SQVTM and CDR2 as ANQGSEA. Trimming stripped 6 bases from V and 2 bases from J, with 12 bases between. DNA for the CDR3: TGCAGCGTAGGGGGGAGAACCACAGATACGCAGTATTTT. It specifies CSVGGRTTDTQYF.

V gene TRBV5-6 combines with J gene TRBJ2-1; D is undetermined. Germline-derived CDR1 and CDR2 are SGHDT and YYEEEE. V gave up 3 bases and J gave up 4 bases, with 11 bases separating them. The CDR3 consists of 14 residues. CDR3 sequence: CASSSGPEYNEQFF. The CDR3 region has the DNA TGTGCCAGCAGCTCTGGACCCGAATACAATGAGCAGTTCTTC.

The CDR3 nucleotides read TGTGCCAGCAGCTTAAGAGAAGGCTCCGTGGCGGAGACCCAGTACTTC. Amino acid sequence: CASSLREGSVAETQYF. The chain recombines TRBV7-3 with TRBJ2-5; D is uncertain. This CDR3 is 16 amino acids long. CDR1 is SGHTA, CDR2 FQGTGA, per germline. V shed 1 base and J shed 5 bases, with 17 bases lying between them.

This chain connects TRBV1 to TRBJ2-2; TRBD2, the table's D call, was not compared with the DNA. TRBV1 is an annotated pseudogene. This CDR3 spans 17 amino acids. DNA for the CDR3: TGCACCAGCAGCCAAGATATGAACAGCGGGGGCACCGGGGAGCTGTTTTTT. Protein product: CTSSQDMNSGGTGELFF.

The chain links TRBV15 to TRBJ1-5; no reliable D call. Deletions cut 0 bases from V and 2 bases from J, with 5 bases between. From germline, CDR1 is LNHNV and CDR2 YYDKDF (reference sequence). CDR3 length: 14 amino acids. CDR3 DNA sequence: TGTGCCACCAGCAGAGATATCGGCAATCAGCCCCAGCATTTT. This encodes CATSRDIGNQPQHF.

The rearrangement uses TRBV6-4 and TRBJ1-1, with D unresolved. From germline, CDR1 is MRHNA and CDR2 SNTAGT. The CDR3 runs 13 residues. The V gene lost 2 bases and the J gene lost 0 bases, with 4 bases spanning the gap. The CDR3 protein is CASSDGLNTEAFF. CDR3 DNA sequence: TGTGCCAGCAGTGACGGACTGAACACTGAAGCTTTCTTT.